These 20 T cell receptor beta chains were all obtained from the same sample, sequenced in a study of cytotoxic CD8 clonotypes in ibrutinib-treated CLL. Using immunoSEQ multiplex PCR, the repertoire was profiled, and TCRdb retains in-frame clones only, with some absent. The data contain more than 150,000 clones, roughly 72% of them singletons. The source was PBMCs, collected after 24 months of ibrutinib treatment. The receptor set was obtained from a human donor with chronic lymphocytic leukemia.

The chain carries TRBV7-2 and TRBJ2-1; D is undetermined. The germline V gene has CDR1 SGHTA and CDR2 FQGNSA. The CDR3 length is 15 residues. Trimming shortened V by 1 base and J by 0 bases, and 7 bases separated the two germline ends. The CDR3 here is CASSLGLSSYNEQFF. CDR3 coding DNA: TGTGCCAGCAGCTTAGGTTTAAGCTCCTACAATGAGCAGTTCTTC.

V gene TRBV7-6 combines with J gene TRBJ2-5; D gene ambiguous. CDR1 is SGHVS and CDR2 is FNYEAQ in the germline V gene. With 3 bases removed from V and 5 bases from J, the gap between germline ends came to 7 bases. This CDR3 has 12 amino acids. CDR3 region: CASSFGRETQYF. As DNA, the CDR3 is TGTGCCAGCAGCTTCGGAAGGGAGACCCAGTACTTC.

This chain's CDR3 is CASTLGQGTEKLFF. The CDR3 DNA follows: TGTGCCAGCACCCTCGGACAGGGGACTGAAAAACTGTTTTTT. The chain recombines TRBV5-6 with TRBJ1-4, with 9 nucleotides matching TRBD1. The CDR3 length is 14 residues. The germline CDR1 and CDR2 sequences are SGHDT and YYEEEE. The V and J ends lost 6 bases and 7 bases, in that order; junction bases with no gene match: 7.

The CDR3 spells CSVGQGDTGELFF. Written as DNA, the CDR3 is TGCAGCGTAGGACAGGGGGACACCGGGGAGCTGTTTTTT. The chain combines TRBV29-1 with TRBJ2-2, with 10 bases that match TRBD1. With V trimmed by 6 bases and J by 3 bases, 1 base remained unmatched. Germline V gene data show CDR1 as SQVTM and CDR2 as ANQGSEA. This CDR3 is built from 13 residues.

This rearrangement joins TRBV6-5 to TRBJ2-2, with D maybe TRBD2 (5 bases). Germline V gene sequence: CDR1 MNHEY, CDR2 SVGAGI. This CDR3 region has 13 residues. V was pared by 6 bases and J by 9 bases, with 14 bases between. This CDR3 reads CASRLGPVRELFF. CDR3 sequence (DNA): TGTGCCAGCAGACTAGGACCGGTGCGGGAGCTGTTTTTT.

The V and J genes are TRBV5-5 and TRBJ2-3; possible D gene TRBD2, 5 bases. The CDR3 is 16 amino acids. CDR1 and CDR2 (germline): SGHKS, YYEKEE (reference sequence). The V end was cut by 3 bases, the J end by 2 bases, with 16 bases between. CDR3 sequence (DNA): TGTGCCAGCAGCTCCGTACTTACTAGGCCCACAGATACGCAGTATTTT. This gives the protein CASSSVLTRPTDTQYF.

This clone has more than one count but fewer than ten. V usage is TRBV30 and J usage is TRBJ2-4; D unresolved. CDR3 length: 14 amino acids. The ends were cut back, 4 bases at V and 1 base at J, with 11 bases in the middle. CDR1 is GTSNPN, CDR2 SVGIG, per germline (reference sequence). CDR3 nucleotide sequence: TGTGCCTGGAATGCGAAGGCGGCCAAAAACATTCAGTACTTC. This encodes CAWNAKAAKNIQYF.

The chain carries TRBV7-8 and TRBJ2-5, with D perhaps TRBD1 (5 bases). V was clipped by 1 base and J by 1 base, with 10 bases between them. The CDR3 has 15 amino acids. CDR1 and CDR2 (germline): SGHVS, FQNEAQ. CDR3 protein: CASSLDPGLQETQYF. The CDR3 bases are TGTGCCAGCAGCTTAGATCCAGGGCTCCAAGAGACCCAGTACTTC. Using reference TRBV7-8 and TRBJ2-5 for the parts outside the CDR3, the full variable domain is GAGVSQSPRYKVAKRGQDVALRCDPISGHVSLFWYQQALGQGPEFLTYFQNEAQLDKSGLPSDRFFAERPEGSVSTLKIQRTQQEDSAVYLCASSLDPGLQETQYFGPGTRLLVL.

This chain connects TRBV10-3 to TRBJ2-1; a possible D gene is TRBD2 (5 bases). Trimming shortened V by 6 bases and J by 0 bases, and 12 bases separated the two germline ends. The CDR3 is made up of 15 amino acids. CDR1 is ENHRY and CDR2 is SYGVKD in the germline V gene. CDR3 DNA sequence: TGTGCCATCAGGCTAGCCCCGAGCTCCTACAATGAGCAGTTCTTC. Translating gives CAIRLAPSSYNEQFF.

The rearrangement joins TRBV2 to TRBJ2-5, with 7 bases aligning to TRBD2. CDR3 size: 14 residues. Per germline, CDR1 SNHLY and CDR2 FYNNEI. V lost 4 bases, J lost 5 bases, and 7 bases stayed unmatched. For the CDR3, the DNA is TGTGCCAGCAGTGCGCTAGCGGCCTCGGAGACCCAGTACTTC. It codes for CASSALAASETQYF.

V is TRBV29-1 and J is TRBJ2-7; possible D gene TRBD2, 5 bases. This CDR3 has 15 residues. Trimming took 4 bases from V and 3 from J, leaving 19 bases between them. Germline V gives CDR1 SQVTM, CDR2 ANQGSEA. The CDR3 region is CSVVIEGPWFYEQYF. The DNA of the CDR3 is TGCAGCGTTGTGATCGAGGGCCCTTGGTTCTACGAGCAGTACTTC.

The chain combines TRBV27 with TRBJ2-7; the match to TRBD2 covers 14 bases. CDR1 and CDR2 (germline): MNHEY, SMNVEV (reference sequence). The CDR3 is 17 residues long. Trimming took 6 bases from V and 3 from J; bases not matched to a gene: 10. CDR3 loop: CASSRTSGRPLFYEQYF. The CDR3 coding sequence is TGTGCCAGCAGCCGGACTAGCGGGAGGCCCCTTTTCTACGAGCAGTACTTC.

The gene calls are TRBV25-1 and TRBJ1-2; possibly TRBD1 for D (5 bases). V shed 0 bases and J shed 6 bases, with 14 bases lying between them. This CDR3 is built from 15 residues. Germline-derived CDR1 and CDR2 are MGHDK and SYGVNS. DNA for the CDR3: TGTGCCAGCAGTGAATATGGGGCAGGGAGAGATGGCTACACCTTC. Protein: CASSEYGAGRDGYTF.

The gene calls are TRBV27 and TRBJ2-7; 7 bases are shared with TRBD2. Germline V gene sequence: CDR1 MNHEY, CDR2 SMNVEV (reference sequence). The J segment lost 3 bases and the V segment lost 6 bases, leaving 11 bases of the junction unmatched. This CDR3 has 15 residues. CDR3 loop: CASRRRAAGDYEQYF. CDR3 DNA sequence: TGTGCCAGCAGACGCAGGGCGGCGGGAGACTACGAGCAGTACTTC.

V gene TRBV7-9 combines with J gene TRBJ2-5; tentatively, D is TRBD1 (6 bases). Looked up from germline, CDR1 is SEHNR and CDR2 is FQNEAQ (reference sequence). The germline V and J ends were trimmed by 0 bases and 1 base, with 6 bases remaining between them. The CDR3 has 14 residues. The CDR3 region is CASSLAGGQETQYF. DNA for the CDR3: TGTGCCAGCAGCTTAGCAGGGGGCCAAGAGACCCAGTACTTC.

This clone was counted between two and nine times. This rearrangement joins TRBV2 to TRBJ1-2; unclear D gene. Germline V CDR1 and CDR2: SNHLY, FYNNEI. Trimming left V 6 bases short and J 4 bases short, with 9 bases between. There are 12 residues in the CDR3. The CDR3 nucleotides are TGTGCCAGCAGCGGTGACTCCTATGGCTACACCTTC. Protein: CASSGDSYGYTF.

This clone was recorded only once. The chain links TRBV6-6 to TRBJ2-7; maybe TRBD2 (5 bases). Trimming stripped 0 bases from V and 3 bases from J, with 12 bases between. Germline V CDR1 and CDR2: MNHNY, SVGAGI (reference sequence). This CDR3 contains 15 residues. CDR3 sequence: CASSYSGAEYYEQYF. In DNA form, the CDR3 reads TGTGCCAGCAGTTACTCGGGAGCAGAGTACTACGAGCAGTACTTC.

The V call is TRBV21-1, the J call TRBJ2-7; the table calls TRBD1, which could not be checked here. TRBV21-1 is classified as a pseudogene. The CDR3 totals 16 residues. The CDR3 DNA sequence: TGTGCCAGCAGCCCTCTGGGACAGGGGACATCCTACGAGCAGTACTTC. It codes for CASSPLGQGTSYEQYF.

The chain recombines TRBV27 with TRBJ1-5, with D tentatively TRBD1 (6 bases). This CDR3 contains 14 residues. Germline CDR1 MNHEY, CDR2 SMNVEV (reference sequence). V lost 4 bases and J lost 2, with 9 bases in between. The DNA for the CDR3 is TGTGCCAGCAGTTCATGGACAGGCAATCAGCCCCAGCATTTT. Amino acid sequence: CASSSWTGNQPQHF.

V and J are TRBV10-3 and TRBJ2-7; D unresolved. The CDR3 totals 14 residues. Germline CDR1 and CDR2: ENHRY and SYGVKD. V was clipped by 2 bases and J by 2 bases, with 10 bases between them. In nucleotides, the CDR3 is TGTGCCATCAGTGAGCCCCTAAGACCCTACGAGCAGTACTTC. Its translation is CAISEPLRPYEQYF.